This TCR beta chain was captured in a study of cytomegalovirus exposure and HLA in healthy donors. This PCR relied on a set of 60 Vbeta primers and 13 Jbeta primers. Assay used: immunoSEQ multiplex PCR; TCRdb lists only in-frame clones, some missing. This table holds tens of thousands of clones, around three quarters found once. Findings and limits, study-wide: What a later analysis showed was that several of the most significant clusters appeared linked to common viral pathogens.

A remark on this clone: Its antigen remains unidentified.

Per the germline V gene, CDR1 is SGHVS and CDR2 is FQNEAQ. The V and J ends lost 6 bases and 2 bases respectively, with 14 bases between them. The CDR3 is 15 residues long. Sequencing was carried out using PBMCs. The origin of this receptor is a man in his thirties or forties in good health and CMV-seronegative. J is TRBJ2-1 and V is TRBV7-8, with a weak D call TRBD1 (6 bases). The CDR3 spells CASSSSGTTYNEQFF. In DNA, the CDR3 is TGTGCCAGCAGTAGTTCCGGGACAACCTACAATGAGCAGTTCTTC.